This T cell receptor beta chain was recovered during a study of early T cells in non-severe SARS-CoV-2 infection. Whole-study context: Sequencing of unsorted whole blood was done on bulk RNA, leaving chains unpaired.

Using its own MiXCR run on the 5' RACE reads, TCRdb lists one record per CDR3 protein. The top ten clones hold roughly 3.2% of a sample with around 82,000 distinct CDR3 sequences, approximately 12% of them seen once. This clonotype was counted ten times or more. Germline V gene sequence: CDR1 SGHVS, CDR2 FNYEAQ. Trimming took off 3 bases at V and 1 base at J, with 10 bases between the two ends. The CDR3 runs to 14 residues. The chain is built from TRBV7-6 and TRBJ2-7; D ambiguous. Sequenced sample: whole blood. The sequence derives from an adult who was a healthcare worker with PCR-confirmed SARS-CoV-2 infection or an uninfected control (not recorded which). The CDR3 bases are TGTGCCAGCAGCTTGAGACTCTTATCCTACGAGCAGTACTTC. This translates into CASSLRLLSYEQYF. The full variable domain, in which reference TRBV7-6 and TRBJ2-7 provide the parts outside the CDR3, is GAGVSQSPRYKVTKRGQDVALRCDPISGHVSLYWYRQALGQGPEFLTYFNYEAQQDKSGLPNDRFSAERPEGSISTLTIQRTEQRDSAMYRCASSLRLLSYEQYFGPGTRLTVT.